Below, 28 T cell receptor beta chains from the same sample are listed, as sequenced in a study of glioma-infiltrating T cells after dendritic cell vaccination. The time point: after dendritic cell vaccination, including at tumor progression/relapse. Libraries were prepared by immunoSEQ multiplex PCR; TCRdb keeps only in-frame clonotypes and omits some of them. The repertoire holds tens of thousands of clones, about nine tenths seen once, with over 4.5% in the top ten. The sample consisted of blood, taken after dendritic cell vaccination. These receptors were collected from a human donor with glioblastoma.

This chain links TRBV2 with TRBJ1-5; D is ambiguous. Germline CDR1 is SNHLY and CDR2 is FYNNEI. The CDR3 length is 14 residues. Trimming took off 6 bases at V and 2 bases at J, with 11 bases between the two ends. The DNA of the CDR3 is TGTGCCAGCAGCGGCCCAGGCCGCAATCAGCCCCAGCATTTT. Translated: CASSGPGRNQPQHF.

This chain connects TRBV6-5 to TRBJ1-1; D uncertain. This CDR3 is built from 13 residues. Looked up from germline, CDR1 is MNHEY and CDR2 is SVGAGI. V dropped 2 bases and J dropped 6 bases, with 10 bases sitting between them. CDR3 amino acids: CASSYRRGSEAFF. In nucleotides, the CDR3 is TGTGCCAGCAGTTACCGCAGAGGGTCTGAAGCTTTCTTT.

V gene TRBV4-1 combines with J gene TRBJ2-2; maybe TRBD2 (6 bases). The CDR3 contains 16 residues. CDR1 and CDR2 from the germline V gene are MGHRA and YSYEKL. Trimming took off 6 bases at V and 0 bases at J, with 14 bases between the two ends. Written as DNA, the CDR3 is TGCGCCAGCAGTTCCTCCGGACTAACGAACACCGGGGAGCTGTTTTTT. Amino acids: CASSSSGLTNTGELFF.

Written as DNA, the CDR3 is TGTGCCAGCAGTTTATCGTGGCAGTCCTACAATGAGCAGTTCTTC. It codes for CASSLSWQSYNEQFF. The chain carries TRBV27 and TRBJ2-1; no clear D. V was trimmed by 0 bases and J by 1 base, leaving 7 bases between them. From germline, CDR1 is MNHEY and CDR2 SMNVEV (reference sequence). This CDR3 comprises 15 residues.

V gene TRBV2 combines with J gene TRBJ1-5, with 9 bases identical to TRBD1. The CDR3 runs 14 residues. Trimming at V came to 4 bases and at J to 7 bases, leaving 5 bases not matched to a gene. Germline loops: CDR1 SNHLY, CDR2 FYNNEI. The chain's CDR3 is CASSGGQGAQPQHF. Here the CDR3 DNA reads TGTGCCAGCAGTGGGGGACAGGGAGCACAGCCCCAGCATTTT.

The V gene is TRBV7-2, the J gene TRBJ2-3; possibly TRBD1 for D (5 bases). Trimming took off 5 bases at V and 9 bases at J, with 12 bases between the two ends. The CDR3 runs 12 residues. Germline V gene sequence: CDR1 SGHTA, CDR2 FQGNSA. The CDR3 spells CASSLLRATQYF. The CDR3 DNA sequence: TGTGCCAGCAGCCTACTCAGGGCCACGCAGTATTTT.

The V and J genes are TRBV28 and TRBJ1-3; D gene uncertain. CDR1 and CDR2 from the germline V gene are MDHEN and SYDVKM. The V and J ends lost 6 bases and 0 bases respectively, with 18 bases between them. The CDR3 runs to 17 residues. CDR3 nucleotides: TGTGCCAGCAGCCCTATCAATTTCCGTAGCTCTGGAAACACCATATATTTT. This translates into CASSPINFRSSGNTIYF. Combining the CDR3 with reference TRBV28 and TRBJ1-3 gives the whole variable domain DVKVTQSSRYLVKRTGEKVFLECVQDMDHENMFWYRQDPGLGLRLIYFSYDVKMKEKGDIPEGYSVSREKKERFSLILESASTNQTSMYLCASSPINFRSSGNTIYFGEGSWLTVV.

The V gene is TRBV19, the J gene TRBJ2-2, with 11 bases fitting TRBD2. CDR3 size: 18 residues. The V gene end was trimmed by 4 bases and the J gene end by 5 bases; junction bases not matched to a gene: 12. Germline V gives CDR1 LNHDA, CDR2 SQIVND (reference sequence). The DNA of the CDR3 is TGTGCCAGTAGTACCCTGACTAGCGGGATCCTCAAAACCGGGGAGCTGTTTTTT. It is translated as CASSTLTSGILKTGELFF.

The chain combines TRBV9 with TRBJ2-7; weak D call: TRBD2 (5 bases). This CDR3 has 14 amino acids. The V end lost 1 base, the J end lost 2 bases, and 10 bases lay between the germline ends. CDR1 and CDR2 (germline): SGDLS, YYNGEE. In DNA form, the CDR3 reads TGTGCCAGCAGCGTATCCGGGGATCCCTACGAGCAGTACTTC. Translation: CASSVSGDPYEQYF.

The chain is built from TRBV5-4 and TRBJ2-7; 8 bases map to TRBD2. The V gene end was trimmed by 6 bases and the J gene end by 1 base; junction bases not matched to a gene: 3. Per germline, CDR1 SGHNT and CDR2 YYREEE (reference sequence). The CDR3 covers 13 residues. CDR3: CASTPGGSYEQYF. In DNA, the CDR3 is TGTGCCAGCACCCCGGGAGGGTCCTACGAGCAGTACTTC.

This clone has a single count. The V gene is TRBV9, the J gene TRBJ2-3; D may be TRBD1 (6 bases). The CDR3 runs to 16 residues. Germline CDR1 SGDLS, CDR2 YYNGEE. Trimming removed 2 bases from V and 4 bases from J, with 17 bases in between. As DNA, the CDR3 is TGTGCCAGCAGCGTTTGGGGGCTACCTGGGGCAGATACGCAGTATTTT. Translated: CASSVWGLPGADTQYF.

The table lists this clone with a count of one. V usage is TRBV7-2 and J usage is TRBJ2-7; TRBD1 matches 9 bases. The CDR3 length is 15 residues. J gave up 4 bases and V 2 bases, and 6 bases lay outside the gene matches. Germline CDR1 SGHTA, CDR2 FQGNSA. The CDR3 loop is CASSLRGTGIYEQYF. Here the CDR3 DNA reads TGTGCCAGCAGCTTAAGGGGGACAGGGATATACGAGCAGTACTTC.

This clone was seen a handful of times. This chain connects TRBV5-4 to TRBJ1-6; D possibly corresponds to TRBD1 (6 bases). The germline V and J ends were trimmed by 4 bases and 7 bases, with 15 bases remaining between them. The CDR3 is made up of 15 amino acids. Germline-derived CDR1 and CDR2 are SGHNT and YYREEE (reference sequence). CDR3 nucleotides: TGTGCCAGCAGCCCGATGACAGGCCGAAATTCACCCCTCCACTTT. It encodes CASSPMTGRNSPLHF. The full variable domain, rest sourced from reference TRBV5-4 and TRBJ1-6, is ETGVTQSPTHLIKTRGQQVTLRCSSQSGHNTVSWYQQALGQGPQFIFQYYREEENGRGNFPPRFSGLQFPNYSSELNVNALELDDSALYLCASSPMTGRNSPLHFGNGTRLTVT.

The V call is TRBV7-3, the J call TRBJ2-1, with 12 bases identical to TRBD1. The CDR3 is made up of 15 amino acids. V was pared by 1 base and J by 9 bases, with 4 bases of the junction left unmatched. Germline CDR1 reads SGHTA; CDR2 reads FQGTGA. The CDR3 nucleotides are TGTGCCAGCAGCTTAATGGGACAGGGGGCGAGTGAGCAGTTCTTC. Translation gives CASSLMGQGASEQFF.

The rearrangement links TRBV27 to TRBJ2-2; 7 nucleotides line up with TRBD1. Per germline, CDR1 MNHEY and CDR2 SMNVEV (reference sequence). The V gene end was trimmed by 7 bases and the J gene end by 6 bases; junction bases not matched to a gene: 5. The CDR3 consists of 13 residues. CDR3 coding DNA: TGTGCCAGCACCCCCCAGGGGGCCGGGGAGCTGTTTTTT. Translated: CASTPQGAGELFF.

The chain couples TRBV6-4 to TRBJ1-1, with TRBD1 as a possible D gene (6 bases). V lost 2 bases and J 2 bases, leaving 9 bases between the germline ends. The germline V gene has CDR1 MRHNA and CDR2 SNTAGT. The CDR3 runs to 14 residues. CDR3 residues: CASSDGGQNTEAFF. DNA for the CDR3: TGTGCCAGCAGTGACGGGGGACAAAACACTGAAGCTTTCTTT.

The chain uses TRBV5-6 and TRBJ2-6, with D hard to call. The germline V gene encodes CDR1 SGHDT and CDR2 YYEEEE. The CDR3 sequence is 17 residues long. Trimming took off 0 bases at V and 0 bases at J, with 10 bases between the two ends. The CDR3 nucleotides read TGTGCCAGCAGCTTGGTGGTTCTCGGCTCTGGGGCCAACGTCCTGACTTTC. It is translated as CASSLVVLGSGANVLTF.

The gene calls are TRBV10-3 and TRBJ2-7, with 9 bases lining up with TRBD2. The CDR3 runs 13 residues. With 11 bases clipped from V and 5 bases from J, the junction kept 10 bases outside the gene matches. Per germline, CDR1 ENHRY and CDR2 SYGVKD. The CDR3 spells CAVLAGVGNEQYF. The CDR3, as DNA: TGTGCCGTCTTAGCGGGAGTAGGGAACGAGCAGTACTTC.

The rearrangement uses TRBV4-1 and TRBJ2-3, with 10 bases identical to TRBD2. This CDR3 comprises 18 residues. The junction had 18 bases not matched to a gene; V was cut back by 0 bases and J by 12 bases. CDR1 and CDR2 (germline): MGHRA, YSYEKL. The CDR3 DNA is TGCGCCAGCAGCCAAGAGCCCCCTGGAGCGGGAGGGCCTCGGGTACAGTATTTT. Translating gives CASSQEPPGAGGPRVQYF.

The chain is built from TRBV5-1 and TRBJ2-7; D is possibly TRBD1 (7 bases). The germline CDR1 and CDR2 sequences are SGHRS and YFSETQ. V lost 0 bases, J lost 5 bases, and 15 bases lay in between. The CDR3 length is 15 residues. CDR3 sequence (DNA): TGCGCCAGCAGCTTGGATGGTCCAGGGGGGAACGAGCAGTACTTC. This encodes CASSLDGPGGNEQYF.

The table lists this clone with a count of one. The chain combines TRBV5-4 with TRBJ1-1; tentative D call: TRBD1 (6 bases). CDR3 length: 15 residues. V lost 4 bases and J lost 0, with 13 bases in between. Looked up from germline, CDR1 is SGHNT and CDR2 is YYREEE (reference sequence). The CDR3 DNA follows: TGTGCCAGCAGCCCACGGGGGGCCGTGAACACTGAAGCTTTCTTT. Protein: CASSPRGAVNTEAFF.

The chain carries TRBV10-2 and TRBJ2-5, with 10 bases that match TRBD2. The closer fit of TRBJ2-7 to the DNA end suggests the J call may be wrong. This CDR3 comprises 14 residues. Germline assignment: CDR1 WSHSY and CDR2 SAAADI. CDR3: CASSESAGGYEQYF. The CDR3 bases are TGCGCCAGCAGTGAGTCAGCGGGAGGGTACGAGCAGTACTTC.

The V and J genes are TRBV5-4 and TRBJ2-1; D is undetermined. Trimming cost V 0 bases and J 0 bases, with 7 bases left between them. The CDR3 is made up of 15 amino acids. Germline loops: CDR1 SGHNT, CDR2 YYREEE (reference sequence). The CDR3 DNA follows: TGTGCCAGCAGCTTGGACTTGAGCTCCTACAATGAGCAGTTCTTC. Its translation: CASSLDLSSYNEQFF.

The gene calls are TRBV9 and TRBJ1-2; 8 positions agree with TRBD1. The CDR3 sequence is 15 residues long. Germline assignment: CDR1 SGDLS and CDR2 YYNGEE. Unmatched junction bases numbered 11, after V lost 4 bases and J lost 6 bases. The CDR3 DNA is TGTGCCAGCAGCCAAAACCCCGACAGGGGCCATGGCTACACCTTC. Protein sequence: CASSQNPDRGHGYTF. Based on the CDR3 plus reference TRBV9 and TRBJ1-2, the full variable domain is DSGVTQTPKHLITATGQRVTLRCSPRSGDLSVYWYQQSLDQGLQFLIQYYNGEERAKGNILERFSAQQFPDLHSELNLSSLELGDSALYFCASSQNPDRGHGYTFGSGTRLTVV.

This chain links TRBV6-4 with TRBJ2-3; D is unclear. Germline CDR1 reads MRHNA; CDR2 reads SNTAGT. Trimming removed 3 bases from V and 4 bases from J, with 11 bases in between. The CDR3 consists of 14 residues. The CDR3 region has the DNA TGTGCCAGCAGTGATTGTGGCCGGGCAGATACGCAGTATTTT. It is translated as CASSDCGRADTQYF.

V is TRBV19 and J is TRBJ1-5; a possible D gene is TRBD1 (5 bases). Per germline, CDR1 LNHDA and CDR2 SQIVND (reference sequence). CDR3 length: 15 amino acids. V lost 3 bases and J 3 bases, leaving 12 bases between the germline ends. CDR3 loop: CASSIMRGPNQPQHF. The CDR3 DNA follows: TGTGCCAGTAGTATCATGCGGGGACCCAATCAGCCCCAGCATTTT.

This chain uses TRBV9 with TRBJ1-5; D is uncertain. The ends were cut back, 0 bases at V and 0 bases at J, with 10 bases in the middle. Germline V CDR1 and CDR2: SGDLS, YYNGEE. CDR3 length: 16 amino acids. The chain's CDR3 is CASSVGSGDSNQPQHF. CDR3 DNA sequence: TGTGCCAGCAGCGTAGGGTCCGGGGATAGCAATCAGCCCCAGCATTTT.

V gene TRBV29-1 combines with J gene TRBJ1-2; D gene uncertain. The CDR3 is 11 residues long. The V end was cut by 4 bases, the J end by 2 bases, with 5 bases between. CDR1 and CDR2 (germline): SQVTM, ANQGSEA. The CDR3, as DNA: TGCAGCGTTGCTACGAACTATGGCTACACCTTC. Translated, it gives CSVATNYGYTF.